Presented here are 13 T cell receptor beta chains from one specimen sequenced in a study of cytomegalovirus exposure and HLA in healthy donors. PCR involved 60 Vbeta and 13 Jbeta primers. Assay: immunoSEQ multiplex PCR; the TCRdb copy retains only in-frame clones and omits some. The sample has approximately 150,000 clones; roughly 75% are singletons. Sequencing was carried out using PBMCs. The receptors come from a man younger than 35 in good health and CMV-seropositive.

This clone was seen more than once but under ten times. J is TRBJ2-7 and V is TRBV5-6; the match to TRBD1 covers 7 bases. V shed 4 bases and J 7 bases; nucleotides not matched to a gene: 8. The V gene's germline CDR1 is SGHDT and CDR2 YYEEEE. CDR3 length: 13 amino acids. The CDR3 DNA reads TGTGCCAGCAGCCGGACAGGACCGGATGAGCAGTACTTC. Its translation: CASSRTGPDEQYF.

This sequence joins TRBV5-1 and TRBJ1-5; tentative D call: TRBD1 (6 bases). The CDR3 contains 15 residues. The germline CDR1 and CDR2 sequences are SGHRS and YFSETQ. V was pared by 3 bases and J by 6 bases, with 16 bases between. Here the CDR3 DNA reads TGCGCCAGCAGCTCGCCCCACAGGGTAAGTCAGCCCCAGCATTTT. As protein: CASSSPHRVSQPQHF. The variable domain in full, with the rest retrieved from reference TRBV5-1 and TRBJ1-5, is KAGVTQTPRYLIKTRGQQVTLSCSPISGHRSVSWYQQTPGQGLQFLFEYFSETQRNKGNFPGRFSGRQFSNSRSEMNVSTLELGDSALYLCASSSPHRVSQPQHFGDGTRLSIL.

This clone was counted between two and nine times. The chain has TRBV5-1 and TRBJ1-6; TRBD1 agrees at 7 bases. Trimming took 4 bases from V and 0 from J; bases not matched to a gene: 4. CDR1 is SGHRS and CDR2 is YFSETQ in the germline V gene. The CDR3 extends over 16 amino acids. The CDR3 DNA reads TGCGCCAGCAGCCTGGGACAGATCTCCTATAATTCACCCCTCCACTTT. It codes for CASSLGQISYNSPLHF.

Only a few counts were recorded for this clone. The CDR3 region has the DNA TGTGCCAGCAGCCAGCCTAGGTATGAGCAGTTCTTC. It yields the protein CASSQPRYEQFF. The rearrangement links TRBV7-2 to TRBJ2-1; D ambiguous. The germline gives CDR1 SGHTA, CDR2 FQGNSA. The CDR3 consists of 12 residues. Trimming left V 5 bases short and J 8 bases short, with 10 bases between.

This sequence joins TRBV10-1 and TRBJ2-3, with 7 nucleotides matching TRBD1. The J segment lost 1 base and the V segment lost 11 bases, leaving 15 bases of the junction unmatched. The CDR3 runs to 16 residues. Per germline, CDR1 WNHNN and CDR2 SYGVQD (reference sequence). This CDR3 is CAAVKTGKACTDTQYF. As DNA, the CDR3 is TGCGCCGCCGTAAAGACAGGGAAGGCTTGCACAGATACGCAGTATTTT.

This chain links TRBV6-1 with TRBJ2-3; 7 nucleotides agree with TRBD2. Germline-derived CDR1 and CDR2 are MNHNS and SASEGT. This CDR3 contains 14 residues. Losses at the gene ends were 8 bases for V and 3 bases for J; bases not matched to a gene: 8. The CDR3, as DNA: TGTGCCAGCCTGGCGGGAGCGGGTACAGATACGCAGTATTTT. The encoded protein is CASLAGAGTDTQYF.

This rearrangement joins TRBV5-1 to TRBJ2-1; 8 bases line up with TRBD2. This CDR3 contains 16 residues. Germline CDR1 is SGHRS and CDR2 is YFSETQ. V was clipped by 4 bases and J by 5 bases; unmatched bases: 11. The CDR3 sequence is CASSPGLVTGNNEQFF. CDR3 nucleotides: TGCGCCAGCAGCCCGGGACTAGTTACAGGAAACAATGAGCAGTTCTTC.

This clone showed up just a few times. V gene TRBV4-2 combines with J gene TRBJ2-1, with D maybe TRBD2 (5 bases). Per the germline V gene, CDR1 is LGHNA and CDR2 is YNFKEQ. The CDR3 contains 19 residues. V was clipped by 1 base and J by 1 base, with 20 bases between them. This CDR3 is CASSQGIASSVASYNEQFF. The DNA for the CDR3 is TGTGCCAGCAGCCAAGGTATAGCTTCCAGCGTAGCGTCCTACAATGAGCAGTTCTTC.

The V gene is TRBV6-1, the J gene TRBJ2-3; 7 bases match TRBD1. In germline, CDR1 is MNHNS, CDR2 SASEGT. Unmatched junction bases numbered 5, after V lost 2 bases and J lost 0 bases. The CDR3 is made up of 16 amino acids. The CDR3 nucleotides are TGTGCCAGCAGTGAAACGGGACAGACTAGCACAGATACGCAGTATTTT. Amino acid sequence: CASSETGQTSTDTQYF.

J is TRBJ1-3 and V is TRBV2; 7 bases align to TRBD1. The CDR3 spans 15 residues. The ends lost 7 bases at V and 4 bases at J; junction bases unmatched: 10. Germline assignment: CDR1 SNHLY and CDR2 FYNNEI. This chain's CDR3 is CASNPGTAMGNTIYF. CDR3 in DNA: TGTGCCAGCAACCCGGGGACAGCCATGGGAAACACCATATATTTT.

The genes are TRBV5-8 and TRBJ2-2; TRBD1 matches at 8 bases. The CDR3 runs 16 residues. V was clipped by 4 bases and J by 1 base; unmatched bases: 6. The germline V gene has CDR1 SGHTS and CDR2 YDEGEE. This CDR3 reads CASSPRGTGNTGELFF. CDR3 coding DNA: TGTGCCAGCAGCCCAAGAGGGACAGGGAACACCGGGGAGCTGTTTTTT.

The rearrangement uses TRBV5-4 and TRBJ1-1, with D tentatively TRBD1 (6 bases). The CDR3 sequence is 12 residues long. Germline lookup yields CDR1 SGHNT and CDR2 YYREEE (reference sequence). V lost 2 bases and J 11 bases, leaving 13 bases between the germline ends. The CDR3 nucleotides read TGTGCCAGCAGCTTTGACAGGACGGTGGCTTTCTTT. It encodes CASSFDRTVAFF.

CDR3: CASSRGGSGANVLTF. For the CDR3, the DNA is TGTGCCAGCAGTCGAGGCGGCTCTGGGGCCAACGTCCTGACTTTC. This chain uses TRBV28 with TRBJ2-6; D is unresolved. Germline CDR1 and CDR2: MDHEN and SYDVKM. This CDR3 comprises 15 residues. The V gene lost 5 bases and the J gene lost 0 bases, with 8 bases spanning the gap.